What follows is one T cell receptor beta chain and its context. What it binds is unknown. The sample belongs to a study of cytomegalovirus exposure and HLA in healthy donors. Amplification used 60 Vbeta primers and 13 Jbeta primers. The data were produced by immunoSEQ multiplex PCR, yet TCRdb's version contains in-frame clones alone and is incomplete. This table has 170,000 or so clones, about 78% appearing once. Germline V lookup: CDR1 SGHTA, CDR2 FQGNSA. With 0 bases clipped from V and 6 bases from J, the junction kept 4 bases outside the gene matches. The CDR3 is 15 residues long. Points from the study as a whole: Later genetic work tied a missense DCLRE1C variant to beta-chain V and J trimming. Upon later analysis, HLA-associated TCR beta chains proved more clonally expanded than other, equally common chains.

Samples came from healthy bone marrow donors. The chain uses TRBV7-2 and TRBJ2-2, with 7 bases identical to TRBD1. This sequence was found in a woman in her forties or fifties in good health and CMV-seropositive. The material sequenced was PBMCs. The CDR3 coding sequence is TGTGCCAGCAGCTTAGCCGGACAGGTCGCCGGGGAGCTGTTTTTT. It yields the protein CASSLAGQVAGELFF.